This T cell receptor (beta chain) was sequenced for a study of chemoradiotherapy in HPV16-positive cancers. Regarding the study as a whole: During treatment, candidate HPV-specific clones and E7-related motifs expanded in tumor. HPV-specific T cells were functionally defined from only a couple of HPV16-positive patients. For HPV16-positive patients, expanding HPV-responsive T cells associated with longer recurrence-free survival.

Repeated repertoire sampling spanned the course of chemoradiotherapy. Trimming shortened V by 0 bases and J by 3 bases, and 12 bases separated the two germline ends. Germline CDR1 GTSNPN, CDR2 SVGIG (reference sequence). This CDR3 contains 16 residues. Produced via immunoSEQ multiplex PCR; TCRdb's table is partial and in-frame only. The sample carries roughly 1,700 clones, over 75% recorded once. About this clone: What it recognizes is unknown.

This sample comprised tumor tissue, obtained from a patient who underwent chemoradiotherapy. This chain joins TRBV30 and TRBJ1-6; no definite D call. The sequence came from a human donor with HPV-associated anogenital cancer. CDR3 sequence reads: CAWSVKGLLYNSPLHF. The DNA for the CDR3 is TGTGCCTGGAGTGTGAAAGGACTCCTCTATAATTCACCCCTCCACTTT.